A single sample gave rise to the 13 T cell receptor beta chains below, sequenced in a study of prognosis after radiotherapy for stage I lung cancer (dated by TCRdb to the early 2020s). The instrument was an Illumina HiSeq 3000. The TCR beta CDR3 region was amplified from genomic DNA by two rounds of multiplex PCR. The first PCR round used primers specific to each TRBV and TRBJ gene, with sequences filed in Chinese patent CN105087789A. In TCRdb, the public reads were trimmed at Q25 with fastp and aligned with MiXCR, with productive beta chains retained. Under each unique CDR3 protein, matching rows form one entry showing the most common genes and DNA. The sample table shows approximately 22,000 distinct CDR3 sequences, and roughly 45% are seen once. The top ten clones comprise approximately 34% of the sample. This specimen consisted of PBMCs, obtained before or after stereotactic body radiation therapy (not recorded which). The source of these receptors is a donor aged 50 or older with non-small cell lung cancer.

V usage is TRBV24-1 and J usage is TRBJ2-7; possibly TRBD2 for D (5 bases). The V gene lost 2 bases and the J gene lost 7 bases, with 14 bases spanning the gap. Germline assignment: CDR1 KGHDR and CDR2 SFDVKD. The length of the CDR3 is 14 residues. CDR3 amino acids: CATSDYARGSEQYF. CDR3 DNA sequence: TGTGCCACCAGTGATTACGCTCGAGGGTCAGAGCAGTACTTC.

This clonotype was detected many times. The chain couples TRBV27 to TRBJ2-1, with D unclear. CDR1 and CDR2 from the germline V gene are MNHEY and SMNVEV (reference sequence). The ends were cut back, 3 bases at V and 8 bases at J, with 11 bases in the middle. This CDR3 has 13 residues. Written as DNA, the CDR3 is TGTGCCAGCAGTTTGGAGATATTCGATGAGCAGTTCTTC. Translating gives CASSLEIFDEQFF.

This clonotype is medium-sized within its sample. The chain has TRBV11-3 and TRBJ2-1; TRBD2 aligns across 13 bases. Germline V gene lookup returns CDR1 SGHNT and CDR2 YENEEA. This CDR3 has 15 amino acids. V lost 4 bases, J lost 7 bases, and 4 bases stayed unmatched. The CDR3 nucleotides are TGTGCCAGCAGCTCCCCGGGACTAGCGGGAAATGAGCAGTTCTTC. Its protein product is CASSSPGLAGNEQFF. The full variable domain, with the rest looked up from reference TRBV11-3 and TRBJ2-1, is EAGVVQSPRYKIIEKKQPVAFWCNPISGHNTLYWYLQNLGQGPELLIRYENEEAVDDSQLPKDRFSAERLKGVDSTLKIQPAELGDSAVYLCASSSPGLAGNEQFFGPGTRLTVL.

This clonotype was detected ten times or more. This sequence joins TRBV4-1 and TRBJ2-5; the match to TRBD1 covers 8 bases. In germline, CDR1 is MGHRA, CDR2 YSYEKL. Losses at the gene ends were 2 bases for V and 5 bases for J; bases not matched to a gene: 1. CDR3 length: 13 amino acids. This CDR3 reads CASSQRQGETQYF. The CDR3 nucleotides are TGCGCCAGCAGCCAACGACAGGGGGAGACCCAGTACTTC.

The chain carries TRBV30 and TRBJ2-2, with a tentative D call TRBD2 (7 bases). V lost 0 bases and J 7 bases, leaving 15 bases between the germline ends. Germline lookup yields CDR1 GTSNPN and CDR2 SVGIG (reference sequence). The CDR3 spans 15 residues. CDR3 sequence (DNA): TGTGCCTGGAGTGTACGGGGGGCTAGCGGCGGGGAGCTGTTTTTT. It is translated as CAWSVRGASGGELFF. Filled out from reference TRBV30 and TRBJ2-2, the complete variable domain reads SQTIHQWPATLVQPVGSPLSLECTVEGTSNPNLYWYRQAAGRGLQLLFYSVGIGQISSEVPQNLSASRPQDRQFILSSKKLLLSDSGFYLCAWSVRGASGGELFFGEGSRLTVL.

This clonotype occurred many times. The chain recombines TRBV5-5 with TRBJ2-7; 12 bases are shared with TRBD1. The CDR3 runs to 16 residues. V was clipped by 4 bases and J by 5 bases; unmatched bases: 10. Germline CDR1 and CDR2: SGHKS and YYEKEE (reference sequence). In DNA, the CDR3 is TGTGCCAGCAGCGGCAGGACGGGACAGGGGGCTAACGAGCAGTACTTC. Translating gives CASSGRTGQGANEQYF.

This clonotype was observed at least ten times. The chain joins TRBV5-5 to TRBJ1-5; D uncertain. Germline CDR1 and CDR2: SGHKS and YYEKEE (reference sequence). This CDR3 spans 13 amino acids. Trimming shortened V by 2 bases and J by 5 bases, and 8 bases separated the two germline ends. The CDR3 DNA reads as TGTGCCAGCAGCTTCGGACCAGATCAGCCCCAGCATTTT. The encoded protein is CASSFGPDQPQHF.

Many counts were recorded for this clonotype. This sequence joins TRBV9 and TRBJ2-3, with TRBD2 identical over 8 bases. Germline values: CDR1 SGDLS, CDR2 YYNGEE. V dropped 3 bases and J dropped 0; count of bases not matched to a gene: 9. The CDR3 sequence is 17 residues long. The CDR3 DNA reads TGTGCCAGCAGCGGACAGGCTACGGGAGGGAGCACAGATACGCAGTATTTT. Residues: CASSGQATGGSTDTQYF. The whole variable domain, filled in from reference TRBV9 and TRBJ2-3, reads DSGVTQTPKHLITATGQRVTLRCSPRSGDLSVYWYQQSLDQGLQFLIQYYNGEERAKGNILERFSAQQFPDLHSELNLSSLELGDSALYFCASSGQATGGSTDTQYFGPGTRLTVL.

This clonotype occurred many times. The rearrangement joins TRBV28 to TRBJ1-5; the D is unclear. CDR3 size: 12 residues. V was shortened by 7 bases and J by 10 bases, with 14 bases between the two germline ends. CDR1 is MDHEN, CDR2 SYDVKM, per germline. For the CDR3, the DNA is TGTGCCAGCACCCATCCCCAGCTACCCCAGCATTTT. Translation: CASTHPQLPQHF. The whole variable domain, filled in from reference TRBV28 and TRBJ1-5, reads DVKVTQSSRYLVKRTGEKVFLECVQDMDHENMFWYRQDPGLGLRLIYFSYDVKMKEKGDIPEGYSVSREKKERFSLILESASTNQTSMYLCASTHPQLPQHFGDGTRLSIL.

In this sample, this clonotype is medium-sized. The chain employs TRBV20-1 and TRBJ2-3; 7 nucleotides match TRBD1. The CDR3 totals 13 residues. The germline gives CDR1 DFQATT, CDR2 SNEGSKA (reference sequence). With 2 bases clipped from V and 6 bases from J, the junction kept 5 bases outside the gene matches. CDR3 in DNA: TGCAGTGCTAGACAACAGGGGTGGGATACGCAGTATTTT. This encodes CSARQQGWDTQYF.

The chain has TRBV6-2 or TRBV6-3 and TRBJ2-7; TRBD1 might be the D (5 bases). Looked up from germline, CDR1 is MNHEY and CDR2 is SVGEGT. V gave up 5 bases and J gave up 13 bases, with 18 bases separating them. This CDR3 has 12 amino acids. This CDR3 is CASSENLRQFYF. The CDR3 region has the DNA TGTGCCAGCAGTGAAAATTTGAGACAGTTTTACTTC.

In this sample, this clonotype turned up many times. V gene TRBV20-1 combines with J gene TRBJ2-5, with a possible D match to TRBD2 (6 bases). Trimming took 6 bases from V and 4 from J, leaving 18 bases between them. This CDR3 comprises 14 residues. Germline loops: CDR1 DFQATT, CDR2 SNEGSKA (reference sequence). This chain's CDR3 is CSAAPGTGGETQYF. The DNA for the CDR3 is TGCAGTGCGGCGCCGGGGACCGGGGGAGAGACCCAGTACTTC.

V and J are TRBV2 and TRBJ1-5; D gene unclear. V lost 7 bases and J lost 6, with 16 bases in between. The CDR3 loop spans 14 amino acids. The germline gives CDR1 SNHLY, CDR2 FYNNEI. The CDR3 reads CASILLEGPQPQHF. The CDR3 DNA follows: TGTGCCAGCATACTGCTGGAAGGGCCTCAGCCCCAGCATTTT.